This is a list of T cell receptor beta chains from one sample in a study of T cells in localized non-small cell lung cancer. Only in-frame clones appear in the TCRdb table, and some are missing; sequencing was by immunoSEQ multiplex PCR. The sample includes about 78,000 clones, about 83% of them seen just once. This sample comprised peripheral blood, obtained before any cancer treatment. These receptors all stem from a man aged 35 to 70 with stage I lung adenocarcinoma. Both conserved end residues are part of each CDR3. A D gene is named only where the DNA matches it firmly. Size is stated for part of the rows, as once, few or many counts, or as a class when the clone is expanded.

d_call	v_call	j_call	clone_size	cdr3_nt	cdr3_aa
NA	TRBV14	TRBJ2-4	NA	TGTGCCAGCAGCCAATATTCACAGAACAAAAACATTCAGTACTTC	CASSQYSQNKNIQYF
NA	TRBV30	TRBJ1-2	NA	TGTGCCTGGAGTGTACTTACTAACTATGGCTACACCTTC	CAWSVLTNYGYTF
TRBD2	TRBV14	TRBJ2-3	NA	TGTGCCAGCAGCCATCCGGGACTAGCGGGACTTACAGATACGCAGTATTTT	CASSHPGLAGLTDTQYF
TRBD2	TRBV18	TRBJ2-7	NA	TGTGCCAGCTCACCGACTCTCGGGGGGTCAAAAAACGAGCAGTACTTC	CASSPTLGGSKNEQYF
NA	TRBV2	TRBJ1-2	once	TGTGCCAGCAGGGATGGGACCTTTTTACTTAACTATGGCTACACCTTC	CASRDGTFLLNYGYTF
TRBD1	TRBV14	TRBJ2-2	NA	TGTGCCAGCAGCCCCAGACAGGGGCGGACCGGGGAGCTGTTTTTT	CASSPRQGRTGELFF
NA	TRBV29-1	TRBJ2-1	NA	TGCAGCGTTTACAGGCGGAGTGGTATTGATGAGCAGTTCTTC	CSVYRRSGIDEQFF
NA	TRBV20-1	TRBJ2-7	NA	TGCAGTGCTGCCGGGCTAAAGGAGCAGTACTTC	CSAAGLKEQYF
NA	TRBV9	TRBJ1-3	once	TGTGCCAGCAGCGTAGACTCTGGAAACACCATATATTTT	CASSVDSGNTIYF
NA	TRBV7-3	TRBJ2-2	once	TGTGCCAGCAGCTTCCAGGGGTCCACCGGGGAGCTGTTTTTT	CASSFQGSTGELFF
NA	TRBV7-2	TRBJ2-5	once	TGTGCCAGCAGCTTAAATTGGGGAGAGACCCAGTACTTC	CASSLNWGETQYF
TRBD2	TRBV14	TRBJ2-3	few	TGTGCCAGCAGCCAACTAGCGGGGGGCACAGATACGCAGTATTTT	CASSQLAGGTDTQYF
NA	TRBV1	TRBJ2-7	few	TGCACCAGCCGTCAGGGGGAATCCTACGAGCAGTACTTC	CTSRQGESYEQYF
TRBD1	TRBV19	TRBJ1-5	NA	TGTGCCAGTAGTATGTGGACAGGGGGTAATCAGCCCCAGCATTTT	CASSMWTGGNQPQHF
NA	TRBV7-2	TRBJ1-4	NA	TGTGCCAGCAGCTTAGGGGGGCATGAAAAACTGTTTTTT	CASSLGGHEKLFF
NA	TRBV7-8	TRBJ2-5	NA	TGTGCCAGCAGCTTAGAGGCGGGCAGGGTGCAGACCCAGTACTTC	CASSLEAGRVQTQYF
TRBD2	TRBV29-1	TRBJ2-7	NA	TGCAGCGTTGGGGGACTAGCAGGTTACGAGCAGTACTTC	CSVGGLAGYEQYF
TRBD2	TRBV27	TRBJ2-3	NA	TGTGCCAGCAGTTCCCTTCGAGGCGGGAGGCACCCAGATACGCAGTATTTT	CASSSLRGGRHPDTQYF
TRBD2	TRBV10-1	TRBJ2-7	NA	TGCGCCAGCAGTCGGGGACTATCCTTC	CASSRGLSF
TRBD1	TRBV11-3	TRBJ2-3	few	TGTGCCAGCAGCTTAGGGGGGACAGCTGCAGATACGCAGTATTTT	CASSLGGTAADTQYF
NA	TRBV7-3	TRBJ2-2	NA	TGTGCCAGCAGCTTACAGGGGCCTTACACCGGGGAGCTGTTTTTT	CASSLQGPYTGELFF
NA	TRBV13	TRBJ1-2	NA	TGTGCCAGCAGCTCTGCGCGGGGTTTCTATGGCTACACCTTC	CASSSARGFYGYTF
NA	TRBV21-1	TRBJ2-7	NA	TGTGCCAGCCAAAGGCGACAGGGTTGGTCTCGGGAGCAGTACTTC	CASQRRQGWSREQYF
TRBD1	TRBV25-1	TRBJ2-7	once	TGTGCCAGCAGTGATTCGGGACAGGGGACCCACGAGCAGTACTTC	CASSDSGQGTHEQYF
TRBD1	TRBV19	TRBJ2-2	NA	TGTGCCAGTCGAAGACAGGGTGAAGGCACCGGGGAGCTGTTTTTT	CASRRQGEGTGELFF
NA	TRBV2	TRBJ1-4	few	TGTGCCAGCAGGAGGGGTGAAAAACTGTTTTTT	CASRRGEKLFF